Below, 9 T cell receptor beta chains from the same sample are listed, as sequenced in a study of spatial heterogeneity in lung cancer. Using its own MiXCR run on the 5' RACE reads, TCRdb lists one record per CDR3 protein. The sample contains roughly 19,000 distinct CDR3 sequences, 5.5% to 6.5% of which appear only once. The antigens of these receptors remain unknown. The time point: sample taken at primary tumor resection. Study-wide points: Counts of expanded alpha and beta TCRs within tumors tracked the tumor nonsynonymous mutation count.

Sequencing was performed on lung tumor tissue, taken at surgery. These receptor sequences come from a female donor with early-stage non-small cell lung cancer.

There are many counts of this clonotype. Since it is a stray read in a library aimed at alpha chains, this beta chain has a size that is not meaningful. This sequence joins TRBV20-1 and TRBJ1-5; a possible D gene is TRBD1 (5 bases). This CDR3 is built from 15 residues. From germline, CDR1 is DFQATT and CDR2 SNEGSKA (reference sequence). V was cut by 1 base and J by 4 bases, with 14 bases left in between. CDR3 DNA: TGCAGTGCTAGAGGTTCTGCGGGGGAAAATCAGCCCCAGCATTTT. Translating it yields CSARGSAGENQPQHF.

Note on this clonotype: This beta chain is an off-target read within a library intended for alpha chains, so its frequency means little. V is TRBV6-6 and J is TRBJ2-2; TRBD1 or TRBD2 may be the D gene (5 bases each). Per germline, CDR1 MNHNY and CDR2 SVGAGI (reference sequence). The V and J ends lost 5 bases and 6 bases respectively, with 10 bases between them. CDR3 length equals 13 residues. CDR3 protein: CASSPGDAGELFF. In DNA, the CDR3 is TGTGCCAGCAGTCCTGGGGACGCCGGGGAGCTGTTTTTT.

For this clonotype: This beta chain is off target for a library built for alpha chains, so its abundance means little. This rearrangement joins TRBV20-1 to TRBJ2-1, with 8 bases fitting TRBD2. The germline gives CDR1 DFQATT, CDR2 SNEGSKA (reference sequence). The V segment lost 0 bases and the J segment 0 bases; nucleotides outside the gene matches: 10. The CDR3 length is 18 residues. CDR3 sequence: CSARDLRREASSYNEQFF. The CDR3, as DNA: TGCAGTGCTAGAGATCTGAGGCGGGAGGCCAGCTCCTACAATGAGCAGTTCTTC.

This clonotype was seen a handful of times. This beta chain is a stray read from a library made for alpha chains; its abundance is not meaningful. The chain employs TRBV12-3 or TRBV12-4 and TRBJ2-3; tentative D call: TRBD2 (6 bases). The CDR3 consists of 14 residues. V dropped 5 bases and J dropped 1 base, with 10 bases sitting between them. As DNA, the CDR3 is TGTGCCAGCAGTCCACTAGCCCGCACAGATACGCAGTATTTT. Translating gives CASSPLARTDTQYF.

As concerns this clonotype: With the library built for alpha chains, this beta chain is off target and its frequency is not meaningful. The chain combines TRBV14 with TRBJ2-7; 11 bases are a match to TRBD1. The CDR3 sequence is 16 residues long. Germline V CDR1 and CDR2: SGHDN, FVKESK. V lost 4 bases, J lost 5 bases, and 10 bases stayed unmatched. CDR3 residues: CASSPLPGQGADEQYF. DNA of the CDR3: TGTGCCAGCAGCCCATTGCCCGGACAGGGGGCGGACGAGCAGTACTTC. The whole variable domain, filled in from reference TRBV14 and TRBJ2-7, reads EAGVTQFPSHSVIEKGQTVTLRCDPISGHDNLYWYRRVMGKEIKFLLHFVKESKQDESGMPNNRFLAERTGGTYSTLKVQPAELEDSGVYFCASSPLPGQGADEQYFGPGTRLTVT.

This clonotype was counted ten times or more. With the library built for alpha chains, this beta chain is off target and its frequency is not meaningful. The J gene is TRBJ2-5, the V gene TRBV4-1; maybe TRBD2 (6 bases). This CDR3 region has 17 residues. Trimming pared 4 bases from V and 3 bases from J, leaving 21 bases between. Germline V gene data show CDR1 as MGHRA and CDR2 as YSYEKL. The DNA for the CDR3 is TGCGCCAGCAGCCGTCCCCCCGGAAGGGCTAGCGAAGAGACCCAGTACTTC. This codes for CASSRPPGRASEETQYF.

Regarding this clonotype: The library was prepared for alpha chains; this beta chain is a stray read, so its frequency means little. The chain carries TRBV29-1 and TRBJ2-7; D perhaps matches TRBD2 (8 bases). Germline-derived CDR1 and CDR2 are SQVTM and ANQGSEA. CDR3 length equals 14 residues. With 8 bases removed from V and 0 bases from J, the gap between germline ends came to 17 bases. The DNA of the CDR3 is TGCAGCACCGGGGGGGCAGGGGGCTCCTACGAGCAGTACTTC. Amino acids: CSTGGAGGSYEQYF.

The table lists this clonotype with many counts. This beta chain represents an off-target read in a library built for alpha chains; its size is of limited meaning. The V and J genes are TRBV28 and TRBJ2-7; D possibly matches TRBD1 or TRBD2 (5 bases each). The CDR3 is 12 residues long. The V gene's germline CDR1 is MDHEN and CDR2 SYDVKM. The ends were cut back, 4 bases at V and 9 bases at J, with 13 bases in the middle. The CDR3 region is CASSSTGRGQYF. The CDR3, as DNA: TGTGCCAGCAGTTCAACAGGTCGGGGGCAGTACTTC.

This clonotype is classed as medium-sized. Because this beta chain is a stray read in a library intended to capture alpha chains, its abundance should not be given much weight. The chain carries TRBV5-1 and TRBJ1-1; TRBD1 matches at 8 bases. Germline CDR1 is SGHRS and CDR2 is YFSETQ. CDR3 length equals 15 residues. V was pared by 4 bases and J by 0 bases, with 5 bases of the junction left unmatched. This chain's CDR3 is CASSPGQEMNTEAFF. DNA of the CDR3: TGCGCCAGCAGCCCGGGACAGGAGATGAACACTGAAGCTTTCTTT.